These T cell receptor beta chains were read from a single sample in a study of blood T cell repertoires in COVID-19. TCRdb's copy holds only in-frame clones and misses some; the assay was immunoSEQ multiplex PCR. This sample has fewer than 500,000 clones, with 87% found just once. Material: PBMCs or T cells enriched from blood (not recorded which). The receptors come from a woman between 18 and 29 years old with acute COVID-19. Both conserved end residues are part of each CDR3. A D gene is named only where the DNA matches it firmly. Clone size, where shown, is once, few, many, or a class for clones that have expanded.

>-|TRBJ2-5|TRBD2|TRBV7-7
TGTGCTAGCAGCTTAGGGGGACTAGCGGGGCACCAAGAGACCCAGTACTTC
CASSLGGLAGHQETQYF
>few|TRBJ2-7|TRBD2|TRBV30
TGTGCCTGGACTCATGGACTAGCGGGGAGTGAGCAGTACTTC
CAWTHGLAGSEQYF
>-|TRBJ1-2|TRBD1|TRBV15
TGTGCCACCAGCAGAGATCACAGGGGGTATGGCTACACCTTC
CATSRDHRGYGYTF
>-|TRBJ2-7|TRBD2|TRBV6-5
TGTGCCAGCAGTTACTCGGGAGGGGTATACGAGCAGTACTTC
CASSYSGGVYEQYF
>-|TRBJ2-5|TRBD1|TRBV28
TGTGCCAGCAGTTTACCCCCAGGACAGGGGGCGGGGGAGACCCAGTACTTC
CASSLPPGQGAGETQYF
>-|TRBJ2-7|-|TRBV19
TGTGCCAGTAGTTCTTCAGGGGCAGGTTCCTACGAGCAGTACTTC
CASSSSGAGSYEQYF
>-|TRBJ2-7|-|TRBV9
TGTGCCAGCAGCGTTACCGGAGTCGAGCAGTACTTC
CASSVTGVEQYF
>-|TRBJ1-6|-|TRBV27
TGTGCCAGCAGTTCGCGCCGGGGGGCAGATAATTCACCCCTCCACTTT
CASSSRRGADNSPLHF
>-|TRBJ2-5|-|TRBV9
TGTGCCAGCAGCGTAGATATAGGGACTGAGACCCAGTACTTC
CASSVDIGTETQYF
>-|TRBJ1-2|TRBD1|TRBV3-1/TRBV3-2
TGTGCCAGCAGCTGGGACAGGGAGCACTATGGCTACACCTTC
CASSWDREHYGYTF
>-|TRBJ2-1|-|TRBV5-1
TGCGCCAGCAGCCGAGAGGATACATTCTACAATGAGCAGTTCTTC
CASSREDTFYNEQFF
>-|TRBJ1-4|-|TRBV3-1/TRBV3-2
TGTGCCAGCAGCCAAGATGCCGGGGTTCAGGAAAAACTGTTTTTT
CASSQDAGVQEKLFF
>once|TRBJ2-1|-|TRBV5-1
TGCGCCAGCAGCTTCGGGGGACAGACCTTCTACAATGAGCAGTTCTTC
CASSFGGQTFYNEQFF
>-|TRBJ2-7|-|TRBV11-3
TGTGCCAGCAGCTTAGGAGTAGACTACGAGCAGTACTTC
CASSLGVDYEQYF
>-|TRBJ1-1|-|TRBV10-2
TGCGCCAGCTTTATGGGGAGGGAAGCTTTCTTT
CASFMGREAFF
>-|TRBJ2-5|TRBD1|TRBV6-5
TGTGCCACAGGGACAGGCCAAGAGACCCAGTACTTC
CATGTGQETQYF
>-|TRBJ2-7|-|TRBV24-1
TGTGCCACCAGTGATTTGGACAGAATAACCTACGAGCAGTACTTC
CATSDLDRITYEQYF
>-|TRBJ2-2|-|TRBV11-3
TGTGCCAGCAGCTTGCCGGCGGCCGGGGAGCTGTTTTTT
CASSLPAAGELFF
>-|TRBJ1-3|-|TRBV7-8
TGTGCCAGCAGCTCGGACGGGAGCTCTGGAAACACCATATATTTT
CASSSDGSSGNTIYF
>-|TRBJ2-5|TRBD1|TRBV20-1
TGCAGTGCTAGTTACTCAGGGGGAGAAGAGACCCAGTACTTC
CSASYSGGEETQYF
>-|TRBJ2-3|-|TRBV27
TGTGCCAGCAGCCGTCAGGGTCCTAGCACAGATACGCAGTATTTT
CASSRQGPSTDTQYF
>-|TRBJ2-7|TRBD2|TRBV28
TGTGCCAGCAGTTTAAATGAAGCCGAGACTAGCGGTTTCTACGAGCAGTACTTC
CASSLNEAETSGFYEQYF